The clone carrying this TCR beta chain was observed many times. The antigen is unknown. The data derive from a study of T cells after yellow fever vaccination. Study-wide points: Clonotype sharing between CD4 and CD8 compartments was small. By day 5 rather than day 15, the secondary response had peaked, though it was weaker. Abundant bulk-derived clonotypes could contaminate FACS-sorted repertoires.

After removal of 4 bases from V and 8 bases from J, the junction contained 9 bases not matched to a gene. The CDR3 has 14 residues. Germline V gene lookup returns CDR1 SGHRS and CDR2 YFSETQ. Template switching with 5'RACE generated the TCR cDNA and added a universal primer site and UMIs. TCRdb itself ran the 5' RACE reads through MiXCR, one entry per CDR3 protein. The data contain 110,000 to 150,000 distinct CDR3 sequences, 5% to 8% of them singletons. The receptor's source is a man aged 30 to 39 who received the YFV17D yellow fever vaccine. The chain employs TRBV5-1 and TRBJ2-1; 7 nucleotides agree with TRBD2. Source: CD4+ T cells sorted from PBMCs, taken 10 days after the yellow fever booster vaccination. The CDR3 protein is CASSRRLATDEQFF. CDR3 nucleotides: TGCGCCAGCAGCCGAAGACTAGCTACAGATGAGCAGTTCTTC.